The 14 T cell receptor beta chains below were found in one sample sequenced in a study of response to subunit inactivated influenza vaccine. TCRdb itself ran the RT-PCR reads through MiXCR, one entry per CDR3 protein. The sample has 500,000 to 550,000 distinct CDR3 sequences, less than 8% seen once; the top ten hold over 10%. The sample consisted of PBMCs from blood, taken 23 months after vaccination. All receptors derive from a man between 50 and 75 years old who received an inactivated influenza vaccine.

J is TRBJ1-4 and V is TRBV5-1; D perhaps matches TRBD1 (6 bases). V was cut by 3 bases and J by 5 bases, with 11 bases left in between. In germline, CDR1 is SGHRS, CDR2 YFSETQ. The CDR3 sequence is 14 residues long. DNA of the CDR3: TGCGCCAGCAGCTCCAGGGGAGACAATGAAAAACTGTTTTTT. Residues: CASSSRGDNEKLFF.

This clonotype was counted a few times. The chain uses TRBV10-3 and TRBJ1-1; weak D call: TRBD1 (6 bases). Germline CDR1 reads ENHRY; CDR2 reads SYGVKD. The CDR3 has 15 amino acids. Trimming removed 0 bases at V and 4 bases at J, with 12 bases between. Here the CDR3 DNA reads TGTGCCATCAGTGAGTCTGGGGGGCGAGTCACTGAAGCTTTCTTT. It yields the protein CAISESGGRVTEAFF.

This clonotype has ten or more counts. This chain uses TRBV5-5 with TRBJ2-1, with a tentative D call TRBD1 (6 bases). Germline CDR1 is SGHKS and CDR2 is YYEKEE (reference sequence). Trimming left V 0 bases short and J 1 base short, with 11 bases between. The CDR3 has 16 amino acids. Written as DNA, the CDR3 is TGTGCCAGCAGCTTGGCCCGGGACACATCCTACAATGAGCAGTTCTTC. Its translation is CASSLARDTSYNEQFF. The complete variable domain, with remaining parts taken from reference TRBV5-5 and TRBJ2-1, reads DAGVTQSPTHLIKTRGQQVTLRCSPISGHKSVSWYQQVLGQGPQFIFQYYEKEERGRGNFPDRFSARQFPNYSSELNVNALLLGDSALYLCASSLARDTSYNEQFFGPGTRLTVL.

The V and J genes are TRBV5-1 and TRBJ2-7, with 9 bases identical to TRBD1. V lost 0 bases to trimming and J lost 0 bases; unmatched junction nucleotides: 4. This CDR3 has 16 amino acids. CDR1 SGHRS and CDR2 YFSETQ come from the germline V gene. In nucleotides, the CDR3 is TGCGCCAGCAGCTTGGGTGGGGGACAGGGCTCCTACGAGCAGTACTTC. Translation: CASSLGGGQGSYEQYF. The complete variable domain, with remaining parts taken from reference TRBV5-1 and TRBJ2-7, reads KAGVTQTPRYLIKTRGQQVTLSCSPISGHRSVSWYQQTPGQGLQFLFEYFSETQRNKGNFPGRFSGRQFSNSRSEMNVSTLELGDSALYLCASSLGGGQGSYEQYFGPGTRLTVT.

This clonotype was counted a few times. A read error is likely, as this CDR3 ends without the conserved phenylalanine or tryptophan. The V gene is TRBV12-3 or TRBV12-4, the J gene TRBJ2-3; 7 bases fit TRBD2. The V gene end was trimmed by 2 bases and the J gene end by 10 bases; junction bases not matched to a gene: 9. CDR3 length: 14 residues. The CDR3 nucleotides read TGTGCCAGCAGTTTATCCCGGGGGGTAGGTGCGCAGTATTCT. This codes for CASSLSRGVGAQYS.

Ten or more counts support this clonotype. The genes are TRBV11-2 and TRBJ2-3; 10 nucleotides line up with TRBD2. Trimming cost V 6 bases and J 6 bases; bases outside gene matches: 9. This CDR3 has 15 residues. Germline V gene data show CDR1 as SGHAT and CDR2 as FQNNGV. CDR3 DNA sequence: TGTGCCAGCAGTTTGGCTAGCGGGGGCCCGGATACGCAGTATTTT. It yields the protein CASSLASGGPDTQYF.

As for this clonotype: A much larger clone differs from this one at a single base, so this may be a read error. The final CDR3 position lacks the conserved phenylalanine or tryptophan, pointing to a likely read error. The chain links TRBV25-1 to TRBJ2-3; 7 nucleotides line up with TRBD2. This CDR3 has 17 amino acids. V shed 0 bases, J shed 0 bases, and the junction held 6 bases outside the gene matches. CDR1 is MGHDK and CDR2 is SYGVNS in the germline V gene. The CDR3 sequence is CASSEYGLADSTDTQYS. The CDR3 bases are TGTGCCAGCAGTGAATATGGGCTAGCGGACAGCACAGATACGCAGTATTCT.

The table lists this clonotype with a few counts. The V and J genes are TRBV6-2 or TRBV6-3 and TRBJ2-2; D gene ambiguous. The CDR3 sequence is 20 residues long. V was clipped by 0 bases and J by 0 bases, with 20 bases between them. Germline CDR1 is MNHEY and CDR2 is SVGEGT. The CDR3 region is CASSYSFPVPRSPNTGELFF. Written as DNA, the CDR3 is TGTGCCAGCAGTTACTCGTTCCCCGTTCCTAGGTCCCCGAACACCGGGGAGCTGTTTTTT.

There are many counts of this clonotype. The chain couples TRBV4-1 to TRBJ1-2, with 10 bases matching TRBD1. The CDR3 has 18 amino acids. The junction had 12 bases not matched to a gene; V was cut back by 1 base and J by 4 bases. In germline, CDR1 is MGHRA, CDR2 YSYEKL. The CDR3: CASSQVFARTGGIYGYTF. The DNA of the CDR3 is TGCGCCAGCAGCCAAGTATTTGCCAGGACAGGGGGAATCTATGGCTACACCTTC.

This clonotype was found many times. The chain links TRBV12-3 or TRBV12-4 to TRBJ2-7; a possible D gene is TRBD1 (5 bases). V was pared by 3 bases and J by 5 bases, with 8 bases between. CDR3 length: 12 amino acids. CDR3 loop: CASSFTGNEQYF. The DNA of the CDR3 is TGTGCCAGCAGTTTTACAGGTAACGAGCAGTACTTC.

The chain links TRBV20-1 to TRBJ2-7, with 8 nucleotides matching TRBD1. Germline loops: CDR1 DFQATT, CDR2 SNEGSKA (reference sequence). V dropped 5 bases and J dropped 2; count of bases not matched to a gene: 5. CDR3 length equals 13 residues. CDR3 residues: CSAQKTGAYEQYF. CDR3 nucleotide sequence: TGCAGTGCTCAAAAGACAGGGGCCTACGAGCAGTACTTC.

This clonotype was picked up many times. The CDR3 here is CASSPGTVYGYTF. The DNA for the CDR3 is TGTGCCAGCAGTCCGGGGACCGTATATGGCTACACCTTC. This sequence joins TRBV6-1 and TRBJ1-2; maybe TRBD1 (5 bases). The V gene's germline CDR1 is MNHNS and CDR2 SASEGT. Deletions cut 5 bases from V and 5 bases from J, with 12 bases between. This CDR3 spans 13 amino acids.

The table lists this clonotype with a few counts. The V gene is TRBV12-3 or TRBV12-4, the J gene TRBJ2-7; 9 bases are shared with TRBD1. The length of the CDR3 is 14 residues. Unmatched junction bases numbered 6, after V lost 4 bases and J lost 5 bases. CDR3 bases: TGTGCCAGCAGTTGGGGGACAGGGTCCAACGAGCAGTACTTC. As protein: CASSWGTGSNEQYF.

This clonotype was seen only a few times. The V and J genes are TRBV15 and TRBJ2-3; maybe TRBD1 (5 bases). CDR1 is LNHNV and CDR2 is YYDKDF in the germline V gene (reference sequence). This CDR3 is built from 17 residues. Trimming took off 0 bases at V and 0 bases at J, with 13 bases between the two ends. CDR3 in amino acids: CATSRDKPGSSTDTQYF. The CDR3 DNA follows: TGTGCCACCAGCAGAGATAAACCAGGGTCTAGCACAGATACGCAGTATTTT.